Below are 9 T cell receptor beta chains sequenced from a single sample in a study of identifying expanded T cells in peripheral blood. Measured with immunoSEQ multiplex PCR; TCRdb has only the in-frame clones, and not every one. The sample lists over 85,000 clones, more than 75% occurring once. Sequencing was performed on blood. The receptor set was obtained from a person between 18 and 75 years old in good health.

This rearrangement joins TRBV7-9 to TRBJ1-5; 8 nucleotides agree with TRBD1. The CDR3 contains 15 residues. V lost 1 base, J lost 2 bases, and 1 base stayed unmatched. Germline V CDR1 and CDR2: SEHNR, FQNEAQ (reference sequence). CDR3: CASSLGGQGNQPQHF. CDR3 in DNA: TGTGCCAGCAGCTTAGGGGGACAGGGCAATCAGCCCCAGCATTTT.

This rearrangement joins TRBV10-3 to TRBJ1-2; TRBD1 matches at 9 bases. The CDR3 length is 13 residues. CDR1 and CDR2 (germline): ENHRY, SYGVKD. J was trimmed by 2 bases and V by 7 bases; bases with no gene match: 2. CDR3 region: CAINGQGNYGYTF. CDR3 DNA sequence: TGTGCCATCAACGGACAGGGGAACTATGGCTACACCTTC.

The chain couples TRBV18 to TRBJ1-1; TRBD1 matches at 7 bases. V was pared by 6 bases and J by 6 bases, with 4 bases of the junction left unmatched. Germline CDR1 is KGHSH and CDR2 is LQKENI. The CDR3 runs 12 residues. This CDR3 is CASSQGGPEAFF. The DNA for the CDR3 is TGTGCCAGCTCCCAGGGGGGGCCTGAAGCTTTCTTT.

Only one count was recorded for this clone. The CDR3 DNA reads TGTGCCAGCAGCCCCGGGACAGATCCCGAGGCTTTCTTT. Translation gives CASSPGTDPEAFF. This chain connects TRBV5-6 to TRBJ1-1, with 7 bases aligning to TRBD1. Germline loops: CDR1 SGHDT, CDR2 YYEEEE. The CDR3 contains 13 residues. V was pared by 4 bases and J by 11 bases, with 11 bases of the junction left unmatched.

The chain joins TRBV4-1 to TRBJ1-2; D uncertain. Germline V CDR1 and CDR2: MGHRA, YSYEKL. The CDR3 spans 18 residues. With 0 bases removed from V and 5 bases from J, the gap between germline ends came to 22 bases. CDR3 nucleotides: TGCGCCAGCAGCCAAGAAACCCTTCGGGCAGGACGGGGTTATGGCTACACCTTC. As protein: CASSQETLRAGRGYGYTF.

The count of this clone is one. V gene TRBV9 combines with J gene TRBJ2-1, with D perhaps TRBD1 or TRBD2 (5 bases each). Trimming removed 0 bases at V and 2 bases at J, with 12 bases between. Germline V lookup: CDR1 SGDLS, CDR2 YYNGEE. CDR3 length: 16 residues. The CDR3 loop is CASSVAGDRTYNEQFF. The CDR3 nucleotides are TGTGCCAGCAGCGTAGCTGGGGACCGCACCTACAATGAGCAGTTCTTC. Drawing the rest from reference TRBV9 and TRBJ2-1, the complete variable domain is DSGVTQTPKHLITATGQRVTLRCSPRSGDLSVYWYQQSLDQGLQFLIQYYNGEERAKGNILERFSAQQFPDLHSELNLSSLELGDSALYFCASSVAGDRTYNEQFFGPGTRLTVL.

The chain couples TRBV18 to TRBJ2-3; D might be TRBD1 or TRBD2, each matching 5 bases. Germline V gene sequence: CDR1 KGHSH, CDR2 LQKENI. This CDR3 is 15 amino acids long. With 3 bases removed from V and 0 bases from J, the gap between germline ends came to 10 bases. The CDR3 region is CASSPPGPSTDTQYF. CDR3 sequence (DNA): TGTGCCAGCTCACCGCCGGGACCCAGCACAGATACGCAGTATTTT. Using reference TRBV18 and TRBJ2-3 for the parts outside the CDR3, the full variable domain is NAGVMQNPRHLVRRRGQEARLRCSPMKGHSHVYWYRQLPEEGLKFMVYLQKENIIDESGMPKERFSAEFPKEGPSILRIQQVVRGDSAAYFCASSPPGPSTDTQYFGPGTRLTVL.

The rearrangement uses TRBV5-1 and TRBJ2-7; TRBD1 might be the D (5 bases). Trimming left V 0 bases short and J 2 bases short, with 6 bases between. CDR1 and CDR2 from the germline V gene are SGHRS and YFSETQ. There are 13 residues in the CDR3. In nucleotides, the CDR3 is TGCGCCAGCAGCTTGGCAGGGACCTACGAGCAGTACTTC. Protein: CASSLAGTYEQYF.

This chain joins TRBV10-3 and TRBJ1-2; 7 bases align to TRBD1. This CDR3 is 16 amino acids long. Germline V gene sequence: CDR1 ENHRY, CDR2 SYGVKD. V lost 5 bases, J lost 0 bases, and 9 bases stayed unmatched. The CDR3, as DNA: TGTGCCATCAGTTCCAGTCCCGGGACAGCTAACTATGGCTACACCTTC. This gives the protein CAISSSPGTANYGYTF.